The present T cell receptor (beta chain) was sequenced within a study of Ad26.COV2.S vaccination and SARS-CoV-2 variants (dated by TCRdb to the early 2020s). For context, the study as a whole: Vaccine-arm donors came from COV1001, a multicentre, randomized, double-blind, placebo-controlled phase I-IIa trial of Ad26.COV2.S in healthy adults. Ad26.COV2.S was given intramuscularly at 5x10^10 or 1x10^11 viral particles, as a single shot or as two shots 56 days apart. The specificity and breadth of SARS-CoV-2-reactive T cell receptors after Ad26.COV2.S vaccination were assessed by TCRbeta repertoire sequencing. A total of 32 samples were included in the TCR-sequenced set, comprising around 19 Ad26.COV2.S vaccine recipients, 5 placebo recipients and 8 SARS-CoV-2 convalescent individuals. Trial participants were randomized into five groups of five: low-dose or high-dose Ad26.COV2.S given once or twice, or placebo on both occasions. Investigators remained blinded to trial group allocation during experiments and outcome assessment. The full study reports these points: According to the authors, total T cell responses may have been underestimated by the TCR breadth and depth analyses. Non-spike TCR breadth was comparable between vaccine and placebo recipients, consistent with the vaccine containing only spike. After vaccination, spike-specific CD8+ and CD4+ T cell responses were reported to show substantial breadth. Compared with placebo recipients, Ad26.COV2.S recipients showed higher spike-specific TCR breadth (P = 0.0014). Comparing responses between vaccine doses or regimens was not something the study was powered to do.

The CDR3 holds 14 amino acids from the cysteine to the phenylalanine. Just the 42-base CDR3 DNA is kept, in frame starting at base 1. V loses 0 bases, J loses 6 bases, and the germline ends lie 10 bases apart. From the germline V gene (reference sequence), CDR1 is SGHNT and CDR2 is YYREEE. This clone has just one count. Its specific antigen is unknown. There are no base qualities to consult, and no much larger clone falls within one base. The immunoSEQ Assay was used to sequence TCRbeta CDR3 regions. After extraction, genomic DNA underwent amplification by bias-controlled multiplex PCR, followed by high-throughput sequencing. Per the original workflow: To quantify the absolute abundance of every unique TCRbeta CDR3 region, sequences were collapsed and filtered. T cell fraction was estimated by normalizing TCRbeta template counts to usable DNA, which was measured by amplifying reference genes present in all nucleated cells. Repertoire TCRs were annotated as SARS-CoV-2-specific when V gene, CDR3 amino acid sequence and J gene were exactly matched to a known reactive TCR set. MIRA supplied the reference SARS-CoV-2 TCR set, which was filtered for enrichment in COVID-19-positive ImmuneCODE repertoires so that public or cross-reactive TCRs were removed. Using the MIRA antigens, annotated TCRs were further analysed by specific ORF or by position within an ORF. Breadth was defined as annotated unique rearrangements over total unique productive rearrangements; depth was the summed frequency of those rearrangements. Group comparisons of TCR breadth used two-sided Wilcoxon rank-sum tests. TCRdb limited this immuneACCESS table to in-frame rearrangements with V and J called. A share of clones is missing; checked studies link under half to unresolved V genes, and the rest is unexplained. V, J and clone size are those of that table, while D and trimming were read from the DNA. Within this sample are 380,000 or so clones, with around 88% of them counted one time only. Of the sample, approximately 5% is held by the ten largest clones.

Taken with the paper, the label for treatment or condition translates to: roughly 18 received Ad26.COV2.S at low or high dose, single or two shots; about five received placebo; per-sample allocation not given. Repertoires of vaccine and placebo recipients were sequenced from samples collected on day 63 after the first injection. In Cohort 1b, about 25 adults aged 18-55 years were enrolled at a single site in Boston, USA, between 29 July and 7 August 2020. Ad26.COV2.S was a replication-incompetent adenovirus type 26 vector that expressed a prefusion-stabilized SARS-CoV-2 spike protein derived from the original Wuhan strain.

The material was peripheral blood, obtained in a trial of Ad26.COV2.S vaccine versus placebo. Recombination linked TRBV5-4 to TRBJ2-1; a confident D gene designation cannot be given. This receptor was taken from a person between 18 and 65 years old who received the Ad26.COV2.S COVID-19 vaccine or a placebo. The CDR3 protein: CASSLAPESNEQFF. Read as DNA, the sequence is TGTGCCAGCAGCTTGGCACCAGAGAGCAATGAGCAGTTCTTC.